This TCR beta chain came from a study of control samples from healthy donors and cancer patients. Sequenced by immunoSEQ multiplex PCR; TCRdb stores in-frame clones only, minus some. Of about 69,000 clones in the sample, roughly 91% were seen once. There are 13 residues in the CDR3. Germline CDR1 SGHTA, CDR2 FQGTGA. V lost 6 bases, J lost 4 bases, and 3 bases stayed unmatched. Sample: PBMCs. The sequence was obtained from a man aged 60-69 years with lung cancer. The rearrangement joins TRBV7-3 to TRBJ2-5; 9 nucleotides agree with TRBD1. This CDR3 is CASSLGQGETQYF. DNA of the CDR3: TGTGCCAGCAGTCTGGGACAGGGAGAGACCCAGTACTTC.